Reported below is one T cell receptor (beta chain). Trimming removed 1 base at V and 2 bases at J, with 6 bases between. Germline CDR1 and CDR2: SGHVS and FQNEAQ. CDR3 size: 13 residues. The data stem from a study of CD8 T cells in Susac syndrome. An input of roughly 0.5 to 1 ug of RNA was subjected to reverse transcription using random hexamers. Each CDR3 protein is one row after TCRdb ran MiXCR on the immunoSEQ multiplex PCR reads. The table shows approximately 190,000 distinct CDR3 sequences, with just under 95% occurring only once. The CD8+ and CD4+ T cells were negatively isolated, with the TEMRA cells enriched by FACS.

The chain has TRBV7-8 and TRBJ2-7, with no clear D. The specimen sequenced was CD8+ T cells from PBMCs. The clonotype was recovered from a human donor with Susac syndrome. CDR3 sequence: CASSLDDAYEQYF. The CDR3 DNA follows: TGTGCCAGCAGCTTAGATGACGCCTACGAGCAGTACTTC.